This T cell receptor beta chain is from a study of shared clonotypes between healthy human individuals. Clones were read by immunoSEQ multiplex PCR, and TCRdb kept only the in-frame ones, dropping some. The data contain more than 1 million clones, around 82% of them singletons. This clone has more than one count but fewer than ten. The V and J ends lost 4 bases and 1 base, in that order; junction bases with no gene match: 3. Looked up from germline, CDR1 is SQVTM and CDR2 is ANQGSEA. This CDR3 contains 13 residues. This TCR came from a man younger than 35 in good health. Some clones in this sample may be carry-over from other donors' samples. The genes are TRBV29-1 and TRBJ2-5; 7 bases map to TRBD2. Sequenced material: memory CD4+ T cells from PBMCs. As for subset: CD45RA-negative fraction. CDR3 in DNA: TGCAGCGTTGTGCCTAGCGGCCAAGAGACCCAGTACTTC. This gives the protein CSVVPSGQETQYF.